One sample yielded the 13 T cell receptor beta chains listed below, sequenced in a study of shared clonotypes between healthy human individuals. CD45RO-negative, CCR7-selected cells formed the naive CD8 fraction, which excluded terminally differentiated effector memory CD45RA+ cells. The repertoire was sequenced with immunoSEQ multiplex PCR; TCRdb's copy has only in-frame clones and lacks some. The sample shows about 2.1 million clones, about 94% of them seen only once. The sequenced sample was naive CD8+ T cells from PBMCs. These receptor sequences come from a man younger than 35 in good health. Some clones in this sample may be carry-over from other donors' samples.

The CDR3 bases are TGTGCCAGCAGCTTATATTCCTTCCCCAAGGAGGAAAAACTGTTTTTT. It yields the protein CASSLYSFPKEEKLFF. The chain is built from TRBV7-9 and TRBJ1-4; D call uncertain. V shed 2 bases and J shed 8 bases, with 18 bases lying between them. CDR3 length: 16 amino acids. Germline assignment: CDR1 SEHNR and CDR2 FQNEAQ (reference sequence). Complete variable domain (other parts from reference TRBV7-9 and TRBJ1-4): DTGVSQNPRHKITKRGQNVTFRCDPISEHNRLYWYRQTLGQGPEFLTYFQNEAQLEKSRLLSDRFSAERPKGSFSTLEIQRTEQGDSAMYLCASSLYSFPKEEKLFFGSGTQLSVL.

CDR3: CASSEPGLGETQYF. Written as DNA, the CDR3 is TGTGCCAGCAGTGAACCCGGACTGGGAGAGACCCAGTACTTC. V gene TRBV6-1 combines with J gene TRBJ2-5; tentative D call: TRBD2 (5 bases). V was trimmed by 2 bases and J by 4 bases, leaving 11 bases between them. Germline loops: CDR1 MNHNS, CDR2 SASEGT. The CDR3 has 14 amino acids.

With respect to this clone: The sample has other DNA sequences that encode this CDR3 too. This chain links TRBV4-1 with TRBJ2-7, with no clear D. The CDR3 runs to 14 residues. V was trimmed by 0 bases and J by 1 base, leaving 7 bases between them. CDR1 is MGHRA, CDR2 YSYEKL, per germline. The CDR3 region is CASSQDPLSYEQYF. The CDR3 region has the DNA TGCGCCAGCAGCCAAGATCCCCTTTCCTACGAGCAGTACTTC.

The V call is TRBV9, the J call TRBJ2-1; tentatively, D is TRBD1 (6 bases). Germline values: CDR1 SGDLS, CDR2 YYNGEE. The CDR3 consists of 16 residues. The V end was cut by 4 bases, the J end by 0 bases, with 14 bases between. CDR3 in DNA: TGTGCCAGCAGCAACGGACAGTGGAGCTCCTACAATGAGCAGTTCTTC. This codes for CASSNGQWSSYNEQFF.

Regarding this clone: Other DNA sequences from this sample encode an identical CDR3 as well. The chain has TRBV27 and TRBJ2-7, with D uncertain. Trimming took off 3 bases at V and 3 bases at J, with 9 bases between the two ends. The CDR3 consists of 13 residues. Germline V gene lookup returns CDR1 MNHEY and CDR2 SMNVEV (reference sequence). The CDR3 protein is CASSFGPRYEQYF. CDR3 sequence (DNA): TGTGCCAGCAGTTTCGGACCCCGCTACGAGCAGTACTTC.

This CDR3 reads CASSGGRLAGGVYEQFF. The CDR3 nucleotides are TGTGCCAGCAGCGGGGGGAGACTAGCGGGAGGGGTCTATGAGCAGTTCTTC. The chain joins TRBV9 to TRBJ2-1; TRBD2 agrees at 14 bases. The CDR3 runs 17 residues. Per the germline V gene, CDR1 is SGDLS and CDR2 is YYNGEE. V lost 3 bases to trimming and J lost 8 bases; unmatched junction nucleotides: 10. The full variable domain, in which reference TRBV9 and TRBJ2-1 provide the parts outside the CDR3, is DSGVTQTPKHLITATGQRVTLRCSPRSGDLSVYWYQQSLDQGLQFLIQYYNGEERAKGNILERFSAQQFPDLHSELNLSSLELGDSALYFCASSGGRLAGGVYEQFFGPGTRLTVL.

A note on this clone: Different DNA sequences within this sample yield the same CDR3. The genes are TRBV10-3 and TRBJ2-7, with a tentative D call TRBD1 (6 bases). Germline CDR1 and CDR2: ENHRY and SYGVKD. Trimming stripped 4 bases from V and 0 bases from J, with 7 bases between. The length of the CDR3 is 13 residues. CDR3 sequence: CAISGTDSYEQYF. CDR3 nucleotide sequence: TGTGCCATCAGTGGGACAGACTCCTACGAGCAGTACTTC.

This sequence joins TRBV2 and TRBJ2-5; possible D gene TRBD1, 6 bases. Trimming removed 1 base at V and 1 base at J, with 10 bases between. This CDR3 has 15 residues. Germline values: CDR1 SNHLY, CDR2 FYNNEI. The CDR3 is CASSEGGTIQETQYF. The CDR3 nucleotides are TGTGCCAGCAGTGAAGGGGGGACAATCCAAGAGACCCAGTACTTC.

The V and J genes are TRBV15 and TRBJ1-5; the D is unclear. V was shortened by 2 bases and J by 4 bases, with 9 bases between the two germline ends. This CDR3 is 14 amino acids long. Per germline, CDR1 LNHNV and CDR2 YYDKDF (reference sequence). CDR3 nucleotide sequence: TGTGCCACCAGCAGATTAGGAACAAATCAGCCCCAGCATTTT. Protein product: CATSRLGTNQPQHF.

V usage is TRBV29-1 and J usage is TRBJ2-3, with D unresolved. Per germline, CDR1 SQVTM and CDR2 ANQGSEA. The CDR3 runs to 12 residues. The CDR3, as DNA: TGCAGAGGCGACCACGGCACAGATACGCAGTATTTT. As protein: CRGDHGTDTQYF.

This chain links TRBV2 with TRBJ1-4; possibly TRBD1 for D (5 bases). Germline CDR1 reads SNHLY; CDR2 reads FYNNEI. V shed 0 bases and J shed 3 bases, with 8 bases lying between them. The CDR3 sequence is 15 residues long. The chain's CDR3 is CASSEAGGANEKLFF. The CDR3, as DNA: TGTGCCAGCAGTGAAGCCGGGGGTGCTAATGAAAAACTGTTTTTT.

This chain uses TRBV13 with TRBJ1-2, with D perhaps matching TRBD1 (5 bases). This CDR3 has 12 amino acids. Germline V lookup: CDR1 PRHDT, CDR2 FYEKMQ (reference sequence). Trimming removed 2 bases from V and 5 bases from J, with 6 bases in between. CDR3: CASSLQGYGYTF. DNA for the CDR3: TGTGCCAGCAGCTTACAGGGTTATGGCTACACCTTC.

J is TRBJ2-1 and V is TRBV7-9; D might be TRBD2 (5 bases). The CDR3 sequence is 14 residues long. V gave up 5 bases and J gave up 5 bases, with 13 bases separating them. CDR1 and CDR2 from the germline V gene are SEHNR and FQNEAQ (reference sequence). Here the CDR3 reads CASSTPEGDNEQFF. CDR3 DNA sequence: TGTGCCAGCAGCACACCCGAGGGTGACAATGAGCAGTTCTTC.